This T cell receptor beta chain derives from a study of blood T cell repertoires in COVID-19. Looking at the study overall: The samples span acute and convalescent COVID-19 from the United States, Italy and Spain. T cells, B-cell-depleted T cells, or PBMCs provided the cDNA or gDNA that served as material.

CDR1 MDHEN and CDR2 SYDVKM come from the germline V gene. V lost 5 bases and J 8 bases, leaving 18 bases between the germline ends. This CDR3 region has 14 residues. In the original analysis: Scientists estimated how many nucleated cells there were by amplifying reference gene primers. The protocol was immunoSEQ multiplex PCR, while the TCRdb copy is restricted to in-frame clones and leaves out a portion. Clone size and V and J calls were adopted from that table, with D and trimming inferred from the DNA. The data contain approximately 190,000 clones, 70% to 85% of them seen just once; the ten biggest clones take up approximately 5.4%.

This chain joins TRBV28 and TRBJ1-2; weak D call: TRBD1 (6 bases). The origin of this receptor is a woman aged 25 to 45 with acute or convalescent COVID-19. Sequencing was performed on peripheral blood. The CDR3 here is CASSVPGAPQGYTF. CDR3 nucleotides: TGTGCCAGCAGTGTGCCAGGGGCCCCCCAGGGCTACACCTTC.